This T cell receptor beta chain came from a study of cytomegalovirus exposure and HLA in healthy donors. The CDR3 has 12 residues. The V and J ends lost 2 bases and 2 bases respectively, with 5 bases between them. Germline assignment: CDR1 GTSNPN and CDR2 SVGIG (reference sequence). PCR used 60 Vbeta primers and 13 Jbeta primers. Sequencing was performed with immunoSEQ multiplex PCR; in TCRdb, only in-frame clones are kept and a portion is missing. The data contain tens of thousands of clones, approximately 76% of them singletons. The V gene is TRBV30, the J gene TRBJ2-3; D is unresolved. The sequenced sample consisted of PBMCs. The sequence was collected from a woman younger than 45 in good health and CMV-seropositive. The CDR3 bases are TGTGCCTGGAGTTACTCCACAGATACGCAGTATTTT. This encodes CAWSYSTDTQYF.